The rows below give T cell receptor beta chains drawn from one sample of a study of shared clonotypes between healthy human individuals. Only in-frame clones appear in the TCRdb table, and some are missing; sequencing was by immunoSEQ multiplex PCR. The sample holds hundreds of thousands of clones, around 74% seen once. Sequencing was done on a sample of memory CD4+ T cells sorted from blood. These receptors were collected from a young woman in good health. The conserved cysteine and the conserved F or W are not part of the CDR3 here. A D gene is named only where the DNA matches it firmly.

v_call: TRBV27; d_call: .; j_call: TRBJ1-5; cdr3_aa: ASSFRGYQPQH
v_call: TRBV27; d_call: .; j_call: TRBJ1-5; cdr3_aa: ASGQADGGLRQPQH
v_call: TRBV11-2; d_call: TRBD2; j_call: TRBJ2-5; cdr3_aa: ASSLAGGSQETQY
v_call: TRBV19; d_call: .; j_call: TRBJ2-7; cdr3_aa: ASTPGALTSYEQY
v_call: TRBV4-1; d_call: TRBD1; j_call: TRBJ1-4; cdr3_aa: ASSRPGQPATNEKLF
v_call: TRBV9; d_call: .; j_call: TRBJ2-6; cdr3_aa: ASSVDAIPGANVLT
v_call: TRBV28; d_call: TRBD1; j_call: TRBJ2-3; cdr3_aa: ASSWTGRNTDTQY
v_call: TRBV5-1; d_call: .; j_call: TRBJ2-3; cdr3_aa: ASSLEMASRSSTDTQY
v_call: TRBV7-3; d_call: .; j_call: TRBJ2-5; cdr3_aa: ASSAGTGQETQY
v_call: TRBV5-4; d_call: .; j_call: TRBJ1-1; cdr3_aa: ASSPALRNTEAF
v_call: TRBV2; d_call: TRBD1; j_call: TRBJ1-1; cdr3_aa: ASSEWDRGFGTEAF
v_call: TRBV5-1; d_call: TRBD2; j_call: TRBJ2-1; cdr3_aa: ASSLARTSGSSEQF
v_call: TRBV19; d_call: .; j_call: TRBJ1-1; cdr3_aa: ASRDSYTEAF
v_call: TRBV6-5; d_call: .; j_call: TRBJ2-3; cdr3_aa: ASSYSFSGTDTQY
v_call: TRBV5-6; d_call: .; j_call: TRBJ2-2; cdr3_aa: ASSAGARATGELF